What follows is one T cell receptor beta chain and its context. The target antigen is unknown. This sample is drawn from a study of response to subunit inactivated influenza vaccine. Study results and limitations: It was the authors' suggestion that each seasonal influenza vaccination recruits few new T cells.

TCRdb re-called the RT-PCR reads through MiXCR, storing one row per CDR3 protein. The table includes hundreds of thousands of distinct CDR3 sequences, 11% detected once. CDR3 length: 13 residues. CDR1 is SEHNR, CDR2 FQNEAQ, per germline (reference sequence). The ends were cut back, 5 bases at V and 3 bases at J, with 11 bases in the middle. The clonotype comes from a man in his forties or fifties who received an inactivated influenza vaccine. Sequences were derived from PBMCs from blood, sampled 45 days after vaccination. The chain has TRBV7-9 and TRBJ2-7; tentative D call: TRBD1 (5 bases). The chain's CDR3 is CASSIDSFYEQYF. As DNA, the CDR3 is TGTGCCAGCAGCATTGACAGCTTCTACGAGCAGTACTTC.